The 2 T cell receptor beta chains in this list originate from one sample, sequenced in a study of cytomegalovirus exposure and HLA in healthy donors. TCRdb's table, derived via immunoSEQ multiplex PCR, lists solely in-frame clones and lacks some. The sample yields tens of thousands of clones, less than 95% seen once. The material sequenced was PBMCs. These receptor sequences come from a woman younger than 35 in good health and CMV-seropositive.

This chain connects TRBV11-2 to TRBJ2-1; D unresolved. CDR1 and CDR2 from the germline V gene are SGHAT and FQNNGV. Trimming left V 5 bases short and J 0 bases short, with 14 bases between. The CDR3 totals 16 residues. The CDR3 coding sequence is TGTGCCAGCAGCCCAGCGAGTTCAAGCTCCTACAATGAGCAGTTCTTC. This codes for CASSPASSSSYNEQFF.

This clone was seen a handful of times. The chain recombines TRBV10-3 with TRBJ2-1; 7 bases fit TRBD2. This CDR3 is built from 16 residues. CDR1 is ENHRY and CDR2 is SYGVKD in the germline V gene. With V trimmed by 3 bases and J by 5 bases, 10 bases remained unmatched. CDR3 nucleotides: TGTGCCATCAGTGATGGCCTAGCGGATGAAGACAATGAGCAGTTCTTC. Translation gives CAISDGLADEDNEQFF.